This T cell receptor beta chain was captured by sequencing in a study of beta chain features in type 1 diabetes (dated by TCRdb to about 2018). Background for the entire study: Patients and healthy donors did not differ in mean age, gender distribution, total cell number or subset yield. A total of under 140,000,000 sorted cells were examined across all samples, and the number of cells per subset was strongly correlated with RNA yield. In the study, TCRB repertoires of sorted circulating CD4+ T cell subsets from recently diagnosed type 1 diabetes patients were compared with those of matched healthy donors. Regulatory and stem cell-like memory subsets were isolated from only 8 patients and roughly 8 healthy donors, whereas naive and central memory subsets came from all 30 or so donors. The paper's findings and limits, for the study overall: Because cDNA rather than genomic DNA was sequenced, highly expressing activated cells could have been over-represented, although no difference in activation and CD3 levels was found between groups. Naive, central memory and regulatory TCRB repertoires appeared more similar among patients than among healthy donors. Shorter templates might have been favored by PCR, but patient and control samples were amplified and corrected together, so both groups would have been affected equally by any skew. Fewer insertions and more nucleotide deletions at VDJ recombination sites were observed in patients with type 1 diabetes, implying thymic rearrangement abnormalities. HLA sub-analyses involved small numbers of individuals, so any influence of HLA type on TCRB rearrangement remained unresolved. A moderate but significant shortening of TCRB CDR3 length was observed in type 1 diabetes patients in all four CD4+ subsets.

The CDR3 sequence holds 16 residues, the cysteine and phenylalanine included. Of the read, only the CDR3 DNA is kept; its 48 bases are in frame from base 1. The germline V gene supplies CDR1 KGHSH and CDR2 LQKENI. V loses 3 bases at its end and J loses 5 bases; junction bases beyond the gene matches: 10. The entire isolated RNA was reverse transcribed using the High Capacity cDNA Reverse Transcription Kit, and thus expressed TCRB transcripts were sequenced. Deep immunoSEQ sequencing was performed on naive, central memory and regulatory T cell samples, with an average of approximately 3.9 million total reads per sample. Sorted cells were lysed in RLT buffer, and RNA was extracted using DNase-treated RNeasy Micro or Mini kits according to cell number. To prevent cross-contamination, every cell subset was processed on its own, while patient and healthy donor samples were processed together. TCRB sequences were amplified from cDNA with the immunoSEQ multiplex PCR, producing 87-bp fragments spanning the CDR3 region. Sequencing of the amplicons was done on the Illumina HiSeq platform. On the study's bioinformatics: PCR bias was corrected computationally using synthetic template baselines, and reads within Hamming distance 2 were collapsed, with unmergeable singletons discarded. By aligning reads against IMGT, V, D and J genes, CDR3 length, and insertions or deletions at six rearrangement sites were assigned. Within each subset, clonotype counts were normalized to sorted cell number, and only after that were true diversity and Gini coefficients computed with the tcR R package. The overlap coefficient, calculated on TCRB nucleotide sequences, was used to quantify repertoire sharing. Out-of-frame TCRB sequences from naive cells were analyzed to stand in for the pre-selection repertoire. TCRdb obtained this table from immuneACCESS and retained in-frame rearrangements with V and J assigned. These tables miss some clones; where compared with another copy, unresolved V genes account for less than half of the shortfall, and the remainder is unexplained. V and J calls and clone size are copied from that table; D and trimming were computed from the DNA. This sample is represented by fewer than 450,000 clones; approximately 15% of them were singletons. The ten largest clones represent roughly 0.016% of the sample.

This clone has a handful of counts. Its antigen is currently not known. No per-base quality is available; no much larger clone lies one base away. Each donor gave one peripheral blood draw, about 110 mL on average, collected into heparinised tubes. A BD FACSAria II and a panel including CD45RO, CCR7, CD25, CD127, CD95 and CD27 were used to sort naive, central memory, regulatory and stem cell-like memory CD4+ T cells. Purity was above 95% for every sorted population. PBMCs were isolated immediately by Lymphoprep density gradient centrifugation and stained directly without culture. To minimize batch effects, samples were stained and sorted in pairs, one healthy donor with one patient per experiment.

This TCR was sampled from a young woman with type 1 diabetes. This receptor chain uses TRBV18 and TRBJ2-1; 7 central bases correspond to TRBD1. The sequenced material came from naive CD4+ T cells from blood. The intended sense of this specimen's cell subset or site label: true naive CD4+ T cells. This receptor carries the CDR3 CASSPLDRATHNEQFF. The nucleotide sequence reads as follows: TGTGCCAGCTCACCTCTAGACAGGGCAACCCACAATGAGCAGTTCTTC.